This T cell receptor (beta chain) was found in a study of shared clonotypes between healthy human individuals. Naive CD8 cells lacked CD45RO, underwent positive selection for CCR7 and left out terminally differentiated effector memory CD45RA+ cells. Germline V lookup: CDR1 SGHTA, CDR2 FQGNSA. V shed 7 bases, J shed 5 bases, and the junction held 3 bases outside the gene matches. The CDR3 runs to 14 residues. The material for each subset, its genomic DNA, was split evenly across several immunoSEQ plates. The method was immunoSEQ multiplex PCR; TCRdb's version includes in-frame clones alone and lacks a portion of them. The data contain about 2.2 million clones, 85% to 95% of them singletons.

The TCR sequence derives from a man aged 18-30 years in good health. Some clones in this sample may be carry-over from other donors' samples. The rearrangement uses TRBV7-2 and TRBJ2-1, with 12 bases matching TRBD2. The sample comprised naive CD8+ T cells from PBMCs. In DNA form, the CDR3 reads TGTGCCAGCATGTGGACTAGCGGGAACAATGAGCAGTTCTTC. Its translation is CASMWTSGNNEQFF.